Included here is one TCR beta chain sequence, with context. What it binds is unknown. This record comes from a study of cytomegalovirus exposure and HLA in healthy donors. Study overall: The approximately 110 validation repertoires used a platform that matched the one used for the 550 to 800 first-cohort repertoires, as a later analysis reported. The study's findings and limits: Generally TCR sequences proved uncommon, though certain public TCRs appeared in numerous donors. A few CMV-associated chains proved CMV antigen-specific in vitro. The study recorded fewer than 200 TCR beta chains that were cytomegalovirus-associated.

Method: immunoSEQ multiplex PCR; TCRdb's copy keeps in-frame clones and lacks some. In the table there are about 160,000 clones, almost 85% of which are singletons. Trimming took 8 bases from V and 0 from J, leaving 13 bases between them. This CDR3 has 14 amino acids. Germline V gene data show CDR1 as MDHEN and CDR2 as SYDVKM. This chain links TRBV28 with TRBJ2-5; D is unresolved. This TCR came from a man between 25 and 39 years old in good health and CMV-seropositive. Specimen: PBMCs. The CDR3 region is CASSPPSYQETQYF. The CDR3 DNA reads as TGTGCCAGCTCCCCTCCCTCGTACCAAGAGACCCAGTACTTC. The full variable domain, its missing parts supplied by reference TRBV28 and TRBJ2-5, is DVKVTQSSRYLVKRTGEKVFLECVQDMDHENMFWYRQDPGLGLRLIYFSYDVKMKEKGDIPEGYSVSREKKERFSLILESASTNQTSMYLCASSPPSYQETQYFGPGTRLLVL.